This T cell receptor beta chain is drawn from a study of blood T cell repertoires in COVID-19. As processed by the authors: Amplified reference gene primers provided the basis for estimating nucleated cell counts. The method was immunoSEQ multiplex PCR; TCRdb's version includes in-frame clones alone and lacks a portion of them. Clone size and the V and J calls come from that table; the DNA yielded D and trimming. Of 150,000 to 200,000 clones listed, about four fifths are singletons. This CDR3 has 14 residues. The V and J ends lost 4 bases and 0 bases respectively, with 9 bases between them. CDR1 MNHEY and CDR2 SVGAGI come from the germline V gene. Ages ranged from roughly 18 to 100 years, with residence in more than 20 US areas. Donors were grouped by their self-reported clinical history.

This clonotype originated in a man in his fifties who had recovered from COVID-19. Sequencing was performed on PBMCs or T cells enriched from blood (not recorded which). This chain joins TRBV6-5 and TRBJ1-1; D is unresolved. The CDR3 coding sequence is TGTGCCAGCAGTTCCTCTTCCTTGAACACTGAAGCTTTCTTT. The encoded protein is CASSSSSLNTEAFF.